This TCR beta chain came from a study of T-cell memory formation after mild COVID-19. TCRdb re-called the 5' RACE reads through MiXCR, storing one row per CDR3 protein. Altogether about 500,000 distinct CDR3 sequences are present, about 20% being singletons, with the ten largest covering 9.5% to 15%. Germline CDR1 MNHEY, CDR2 SVGAGI. Trimming removed 6 bases at V and 5 bases at J, with 16 bases between. CDR3 length equals 15 residues. Sequenced material: PBMCs or a T cell subset sorted from them (not recorded which). The receptor's source is an adult woman who had mild COVID-19 (a few samples of this study predate the infection). Cell type and time point are not known. The chain employs TRBV6-5 and TRBJ2-2, with a weak D call TRBD1 (6 bases). This chain's CDR3 is CASSQDSFQTGELFF. For the CDR3, the DNA is TGTGCCAGCAGCCAGGACAGTTTCCAGACCGGGGAGCTGTTTTTT.